This entry is about one T cell receptor beta chain. The antigen this receptor binds is unknown. Base qualities are missing; no much larger clone stands one base away. The germline V gene (reference sequence) sets CDR1 to MNHEY and CDR2 to SMNVEV. Measured from the cysteine to the phenylalanine, the CDR3 is 17 residues long. Only CDR3 DNA remains: 51 bases, in frame from the first base. Trimming removed 5 bases from V and 1 base from J; the gene matches leave 6 bases unexplained. The data originate from a study of CD39 and CD103 CD8 tumor-infiltrating T cells (dated by TCRdb to about 2018). With respect to the entire study: An HPV-positive HNSCC, an HPV-negative HNSCC, an ovarian cancer and a melanoma patient were represented in the repertoire comparisons shown. Deep sequencing of TCRbeta CDR3 was used to compare the repertoires of CD8 TIL subsets, defined by CD103 and CD39, with those of peripheral memory CD8 T cells.

Genomic DNA was extracted with the DNeasy Blood and Tissue Kit from about 10,000 to 100,000 sorted cells per subset. TCRbeta V-J or V-D-J regions were sequenced and mapped by the immunoSEQ service, with coverage above 10x per sample. Per the original workflow: Analysis was restricted to productive rearrangements exported from the immunoSEQ Analyzer platform, and clonality was assessed using the 500 most abundant clones. The Morisita-Horn similarity index and the Jaccard index were used to quantify the overlap in repertoires between populations. Morisita-Horn similarity between CD8 T-cell subset TCR repertoires was measured in a handful of cancer patients. TCRdb obtained this table from immuneACCESS and retained in-frame rearrangements with V and J assigned. These tables miss some clones; where compared with another copy, unresolved V genes account for less than half of the shortfall, and the remainder is unexplained. V and J calls and clone size follow that table, whereas D and trimming were derived from the DNA. The sample table contains around 4,300 clones; only one count was recorded for approximately 70% of them. 9.5% to 15% of the sample is in the top ten clones.

At the time samples were collected, the patients were not on therapy, although their prior treatments varied from chemotherapy, radiotherapy, surgery and immunotherapy to none at all. Thawed cells were enriched for T lymphocytes with a negative-selection kit, adding EpCAM beads for tumor-infiltrating lymphocytes. Memory CD8 T cells were sorted as CD8+CD4-CD45RA- cells irrespective of CCR7 expression. Peripheral blood mononuclear cells were isolated by Ficoll-Paque PLUS gradient and cryopreserved before analysis. Populations were sorted on a FACSAria II to more than 97% purity, and the cell pellets were frozen for TCR sequencing without being cultured. The research as a whole found: Compared with DN and SP CD8 TILs and with blood memory CD8 T cells, DP CD8 TILs appeared more oligoclonal, with the top 30 clonotypes covering about 56-86%. Clonotypes from DP TILs were seldom detected in blood or uninvolved lymph node, while clonotypes from DN TILs overlapped to a large extent with peripheral memory CD8 repertoires.

The V gene is TRBV27 and the J gene is TRBJ2-3; TRBD2 fits 13 bases in the junction. The sequence came from a human donor with head and neck squamous cell carcinoma. Material for sequencing was CD8+ T cells sorted from blood. The cell subset or site label for this specimen denotes: total memory CD8 T cells (CD45RA-CCR7+/-) from blood or uninvolved lymph node. The CDR3 region reads CASSPTGLAGRTDTQYF. The DNA reads TGTGCCAGCAGTCCGACGGGACTAGCGGGGCGCACAGATACGCAGTATTTT.